This TCR beta chain stems from a study of blood T cell repertoires in COVID-19. Germline V gene sequence: CDR1 SGHTA, CDR2 FQGNSA. The CDR3 sequence is 16 residues long. Trimming removed 1 base at V and 2 bases at J, with 15 bases between. TCRdb's copy holds only in-frame clones and misses some; the assay was immunoSEQ multiplex PCR. Of 200,000 or so clones detected, approximately 79% appear once; the ten largest clones hold roughly 17%. The J gene is TRBJ2-7, the V gene TRBV7-2; the D gene is possibly TRBD1 (5 bases). This receptor was identified in a man between 60 and 75 years old with active or convalescent COVID-19. Sequences were obtained from peripheral blood. In DNA form, the CDR3 reads TGTGCCAGCAGCTTAGTGGCACAGGCCTCTACCTACGAGCAGTACTTC. Translated: CASSLVAQASTYEQYF.